The 27 T cell receptor beta chains below all came from one sample that was sequenced in a study of T cells in Graves' hyperthyroidism and ophthalmopathy. There were TCR beta CDR3 regions amplified from RNA transcripts. The HTBI primer set served for first-round RT-PCR of the TCR CDR3. TCRdb reprocessed the multiplex PCR reads via MiXCR and lists one record per CDR3 protein. The sample records about 350,000 distinct CDR3 sequences, around 14% being singletons. The specimen was blood. The origin of the receptors is a young woman with Graves' hyperthyroidism.

This clonotype was counted many times. The rearrangement links TRBV20-1 to TRBJ2-1, with no clear D. The CDR3 length is 14 residues. CDR1 DFQATT and CDR2 SNEGSKA come from the germline V gene (reference sequence). Trimming left V 3 bases short and J 1 base short, with 10 bases between. CDR3 in DNA: TGCAGTGCTAGTCGTGGGAATTCCTACAATGAGCAGTTCTTC. It yields the protein CSASRGNSYNEQFF.

The chain uses TRBV5-1 and TRBJ1-1; no reliable D call. V was shortened by 4 bases and J by 1 base, with 11 bases between the two germline ends. The V gene's germline CDR1 is SGHRS and CDR2 YFSETQ. This CDR3 contains 14 residues. The CDR3 DNA sequence: TGCGCCAGCAGCCCAGAGCCTCGGAACACTGAAGCTTTCTTT. Translated: CASSPEPRNTEAFF.

CDR3 amino acids: CASSRILGGQGSPPGEQYF. As DNA, the CDR3 is TGTGCCAGCAGTCGCATCCTCGGGGGGCAGGGTTCTCCTCCTGGCGAGCAGTACTTC. V usage is TRBV7-2 and J usage is TRBJ2-7; TRBD2 is a possible D gene (7 bases). CDR1 and CDR2 (germline): SGHTA, FQGNSA. V lost 6 bases and J lost 6, with 33 bases in between. CDR3 length equals 19 residues.

This clonotype was seen at least ten times. V gene TRBV20-1 combines with J gene TRBJ1-4; 7 nucleotides line up with TRBD1. The CDR3 spans 15 residues. Germline values: CDR1 DFQATT, CDR2 SNEGSKA (reference sequence). V lost 3 bases, J lost 8 bases, and 12 bases stayed unmatched. This chain's CDR3 is CSASADRRGGEKLFF. Here the CDR3 DNA reads TGCAGTGCTAGTGCGGACAGGCGCGGAGGAGAAAAACTGTTTTTT.

The V call is TRBV27, the J call TRBJ2-4; 10 bases align to TRBD2. Germline V gives CDR1 MNHEY, CDR2 SMNVEV (reference sequence). V gave up 6 bases and J gave up 7 bases; unmatched junction bases: 6. CDR3 length equals 14 residues. The CDR3 bases are TGTGCCAGCAGCCCGGGACTAGCGTCTAACATTCAGTACTTC. It specifies CASSPGLASNIQYF.

The chain has TRBV7-2 and TRBJ1-2; 7 bases map to TRBD1. Trimming removed 6 bases from V and 4 bases from J; junction bases left unmatched: 35. Germline CDR1 reads SGHTA; CDR2 reads FQGNSA. The CDR3 sequence is 23 residues long. The CDR3 nucleotides read TGTGCCAGCAGAGAAACAGACCGGGACAGAGACCTATTAAGTCTATTGGGCTTCTATGGCTACACCTTC. Translating it yields CASRETDRDRDLLSLLGFYGYTF. The complete variable domain, with remaining parts taken from reference TRBV7-2 and TRBJ1-2, reads GAGVSQSPSNKVTEKGKDVELRCDPISGHTALYWYRQSLGQGLEFLIYFQGNSAPDKSGLPSDRFSAERTGGSVSTLTIQRTQQEDSAVYLCASRETDRDRDLLSLLGFYGYTFGSGTRLTVV.

In its sample, this clonotype was seen many times. The J gene is TRBJ2-5, the V gene TRBV11-2; D remains unclear. Per the germline V gene, CDR1 is SGHAT and CDR2 is FQNNGV. The CDR3 is 16 residues long. The V end lost 7 bases, the J end lost 4 bases, and 22 bases lay between the germline ends. The CDR3 loop reads CASTQNGLDSPETQYF. The CDR3 DNA is TGTGCCAGCACCCAAAACGGGCTAGATTCCCCAGAGACCCAGTACTTC. The whole variable domain, remainder taken from reference TRBV11-2 and TRBJ2-5, is EAGVAQSPRYKIIEKRQSVAFWCNPISGHATLYWYQQILGQGPKLLIQFQNNGVVDDSQLPKDRFSAERLKGVDSTLKIQPAKLEDSAVYLCASTQNGLDSPETQYFGPGTRLLVL.

The sample holds a few counts of this clonotype. The chain combines TRBV2 with TRBJ1-5; tentatively, D is TRBD1 (6 bases). The CDR3 totals 15 residues. Trimming left V 6 bases short and J 1 base short, with 13 bases between. Germline lookup yields CDR1 SNHLY and CDR2 FYNNEI. CDR3 region: CASSALDRSNQPQHF. CDR3 in DNA: TGTGCCAGCAGCGCCCTGGACAGAAGCAATCAGCCCCAGCATTTT. Full variable domain (remainder filled in from reference TRBV2 and TRBJ1-5): EPEVTQTPSHQVTQMGQEVILRCVPISNHLYFYWYRQILGQKVEFLVSFYNNEISEKSEIFDDQFSVERPDGSNFTLKIRSTKLEDSAMYFCASSALDRSNQPQHFGDGTRLSIL.

The gene calls are TRBV24-1 and TRBJ2-1, with a possible D match to TRBD2 (6 bases). Germline CDR1 and CDR2: KGHDR and SFDVKD. Trimming pared 3 bases from V and 10 bases from J, leaving 21 bases between. The CDR3 is made up of 16 amino acids. This chain's CDR3 is CATSDSERGTPREQFF. In DNA, the CDR3 is TGTGCCACCAGTGATAGCGAGCGCGGGACCCCGCGGGAGCAGTTCTTC.

This clonotype showed up just a few times. The chain recombines TRBV5-4 with TRBJ1-1; 7 positions match TRBD1. CDR1 is SGHNT and CDR2 is YYREEE in the germline V gene (reference sequence). The CDR3 length is 16 residues. V trimming: 2 bases; J trimming: 4 bases; junction bases outside the gene matches: 11. CDR3 in DNA: TGTGCCAGCAGCTTAAGTTCAGGGGGATGGAGCACTGAAGCTTTCTTT. Protein sequence: CASSLSSGGWSTEAFF.

Ten or more counts support this clonotype. This chain joins TRBV28 and TRBJ1-5; the match to TRBD1 covers 7 bases. V gave up 5 bases and J gave up 6 bases; unmatched junction bases: 10. The CDR3 runs 15 residues. Germline-derived CDR1 and CDR2 are MDHEN and SYDVKM. CDR3 DNA: TGTGCCAGCAGTCCGACAGGGTATGTTTTTCAGCCCCAGCATTTT. It translates to CASSPTGYVFQPQHF.

The sample holds many counts of this clonotype. The chain uses TRBV25-1 and TRBJ1-4; weak D call: TRBD1 (5 bases). CDR3 length: 13 amino acids. Looked up from germline, CDR1 is MGHDK and CDR2 is SYGVNS. The V end lost 8 bases, the J end lost 6 bases, and 13 bases lay between the germline ends. Written as DNA, the CDR3 is TGTGCCAGCCGGGGGAGGGCGGATGAAAAACTGTTTTTT. It encodes CASRGRADEKLFF.

The chain combines TRBV29-1 with TRBJ2-1; D perhaps matches TRBD2 (7 bases). The CDR3 is 12 residues long. Germline assignment: CDR1 SQVTM and CDR2 ANQGSEA. V lost 8 bases to trimming and J lost 10 bases, with 18 bases between them. The CDR3 protein is CSWGWGGSEQFF. The CDR3 DNA reads TGCAGCTGGGGGTGGGGGGGCAGCGAGCAGTTCTTC.

The DNA for the CDR3 is TGTGCCAGCAGTTTACAGGGTCAAAAACTGTTTTTT. Protein product: CASSLQGQKLFF. The J gene is TRBJ1-4, the V gene TRBV25-1; tentative D call: TRBD1 (6 bases). Germline lookup yields CDR1 MGHDK and CDR2 SYGVNS. This CDR3 contains 12 residues. V was clipped by 5 bases and J by 9 bases, with 10 bases between them.

The J gene is TRBJ2-7, the V gene TRBV7-2, with D possibly called TRBD1 or TRBD2 (6 bases each). The CDR3 consists of 12 residues. In germline, CDR1 is SGHTA, CDR2 FQGNSA. Deletions cut 7 bases from V and 6 bases from J, with 13 bases between. DNA of the CDR3: TGTGCCAGCAATCAAGGGGGGCTCGAGCAGTACTTC. This gives the protein CASNQGGLEQYF. Based on the CDR3 plus reference TRBV7-2 and TRBJ2-7, the full variable domain is GAGVSQSPSNKVTEKGKDVELRCDPISGHTALYWYRQSLGQGLEFLIYFQGNSAPDKSGLPSDRFSAERTGGSVSTLTIQRTQQEDSAVYLCASNQGGLEQYFGPGTRLTVT.

There are many counts of this clonotype. The chain links TRBV6-1 to TRBJ1-2; D is uncertain. This CDR3 comprises 14 residues. From germline, CDR1 is MNHNS and CDR2 SASEGT. The ends were cut back, 4 bases at V and 7 bases at J, with 16 bases in the middle. Written as DNA, the CDR3 is TGTGCCAGCAGTGGTGTAGGAGGGCAGCGTGGCTACACCTTC. This translates into CASSGVGGQRGYTF.

In this sample, this clonotype turned up many times. This rearrangement joins TRBV28 to TRBJ2-7; 8 positions agree with TRBD2. The CDR3 loop spans 15 amino acids. CDR1 and CDR2 from the germline V gene are MDHEN and SYDVKM. The V gene end was trimmed by 4 bases and the J gene end by 4 bases; junction bases not matched to a gene: 9. CDR3 region: CASSWSGRGVYEQYF. CDR3 nucleotide sequence: TGTGCCAGCAGTTGGTCCGGGCGGGGGGTTTACGAGCAGTACTTC.

The chain employs TRBV3-1 and TRBJ2-1; unclear D gene. The CDR3 is 12 amino acids. V shed 2 bases and J shed 7 bases, with 6 bases lying between them. The germline CDR1 and CDR2 sequences are LGHDT and YNNKEL (reference sequence). The CDR3 sequence is CASSQLHNEQFF. CDR3 bases: TGTGCCAGCAGCCAATTACATAATGAGCAGTTCTTC.

Turning to this clonotype: Being one base from a much bigger clone, this may be a read error. The chain is built from TRBV4-1 and TRBJ2-3, with D uncertain. The ends were cut back, 2 bases at V and 8 bases at J, with 11 bases in the middle. The V gene's germline CDR1 is MGHRA and CDR2 YSYEKL. The CDR3 has 13 amino acids. The CDR3 region has the DNA TGCGCCAGCAGCCAACAGCCGTCAGGTACGCAGTATTTT. It encodes CASSQQPSGTQYF.

The sample holds many counts of this clonotype. The chain joins TRBV12-3 or TRBV12-4 to TRBJ1-6; D might be TRBD1 (5 bases). The ends were cut back, 7 bases at V and 9 bases at J, with 16 bases in the middle. This CDR3 contains 14 residues. The CDR3 DNA reads TGTGCCAGCACCACTGGGGGTCTAGGTTCACCCCTCCACTTT. This translates into CASTTGGLGSPLHF.

In its sample, this clonotype was seen many times. The chain combines TRBV3-1 with TRBJ1-1; 9 bases fit TRBD1. Per the germline V gene, CDR1 is LGHDT and CDR2 is YNNKEL (reference sequence). The CDR3 sequence is 15 residues long. J was trimmed by 3 bases and V by 3 bases; bases with no gene match: 5. DNA for the CDR3: TGTGCCAGCAGCCAGGCCCGACAGGGGGACACTGAAGCTTTCTTT. Translation: CASSQARQGDTEAFF.

This clonotype was seen ten or more times. The chain links TRBV6-1 to TRBJ2-7, with 12 bases matching TRBD2. Germline V gives CDR1 MNHNS, CDR2 SASEGT. The ends lost 2 bases at V and 1 base at J; junction bases unmatched: 0. This CDR3 spans 15 amino acids. This CDR3 reads CASSELAGGSYEQYF. CDR3 DNA sequence: TGTGCCAGCAGTGAACTAGCGGGAGGGTCCTACGAGCAGTACTTC.

This clonotype was counted ten times or more. The chain recombines TRBV2 with TRBJ2-7, with TRBD1 identical over 10 bases. CDR3 length: 13 residues. Germline V gene sequence: CDR1 SNHLY, CDR2 FYNNEI. The ends lost 7 bases at V and 2 bases at J; junction bases unmatched: 2. CDR3 DNA sequence: TGTGCCAGCATCGGACAGGGGGCCTACGAGCAGTACTTC. Translation: CASIGQGAYEQYF.

With respect to this clonotype: An end of the junction differs from the germline gene, which may be a read error. J is TRBJ2-1 and V is TRBV7-7; the match to TRBD2 covers 10 bases. CDR1 SSHAT and CDR2 FNYEAQ come from the germline V gene (reference sequence). The CDR3 has 15 amino acids. In nucleotides, the CDR3 is TGTGCTAGCAGTCTAGCGGGAGTGGGACACAATGAGCAGTTCTTC. Its translation is CASSLAGVGHNEQFF.

This clonotype was found a few times. This chain uses TRBV15 with TRBJ2-1; D unclear. The V and J ends lost 0 bases and 8 bases respectively, with 8 bases between them. The CDR3 contains 13 residues. Per the germline V gene, CDR1 is LNHNV and CDR2 is YYDKDF (reference sequence). CDR3 sequence: CATSRDPEDEQFF. CDR3 coding DNA: TGTGCCACCAGCAGAGACCCAGAGGATGAGCAGTTCTTC.

This clonotype was picked up many times. The J gene is TRBJ1-2, the V gene TRBV11-1; D is undetermined. The germline gives CDR1 SGHAT, CDR2 FQDESV (reference sequence). Trimming left V 3 bases short and J 0 bases short, with 5 bases between. The CDR3 length is 13 residues. The DNA of the CDR3 is TGTGCCAGCAGCTTCGTAGCTAACTATGGCTACACCTTC. Translated: CASSFVANYGYTF.

This clonotype was seen ten or more times. The J gene is TRBJ2-2, the V gene TRBV9, with TRBD2 matching over 7 bases. V lost 4 bases and J lost 4; bases outside the gene matches: 13. This CDR3 region has 17 residues. Looked up from germline, CDR1 is SGDLS and CDR2 is YYNGEE. The CDR3 coding sequence is TGTGCCAGCAGCCCCGGCCCCGCGGGAGTCCCCACCGGGGAGCTGTTTTTT. This gives the protein CASSPGPAGVPTGELFF.